The rows below give T cell receptor beta chains drawn from one sample of a study of shared clonotypes between healthy human individuals. Generated by immunoSEQ multiplex PCR, the TCRdb table keeps only in-frame clones and is missing some. Of approximately 340,000 clones listed, 73% are singletons. The sample taken for sequencing was memory CD4+ T cells sorted from blood. The receptors stem from a man aged 25-40 years in good health. Both conserved end residues are part of each CDR3. A D gene is named only where the DNA matches it firmly. Where a row states a size, it is once, few, many or the class of an expanded clone; other rows omit it.

d_call: -
v_call: TRBV27
j_call: TRBJ2-1
clone_size: -
cdr3_nt: TGTGCCAGCAGTTTCAGAAGGGGCGATGAGCAGTTCTTC
cdr3_aa: CASSFRRGDEQFF

d_call: -
v_call: TRBV10-1
j_call: TRBJ2-7
clone_size: once
cdr3_nt: TGCGCCAGCAGTGGACAAAGTGTCCTCGCCTTC
cdr3_aa: CASSGQSVLAF

d_call: -
v_call: TRBV30
j_call: TRBJ1-5
clone_size: -
cdr3_nt: TGTGCCTGGAGCGAAACCCGACGGGGGGATCAGCCCCAGCATTTT
cdr3_aa: CAWSETRRGDQPQHF

d_call: -
v_call: TRBV5-1
j_call: TRBJ1-1
clone_size: -
cdr3_nt: TGCGCCAGCAGCTTGAGTTTCTCTGAAGCTTTCTTT
cdr3_aa: CASSLSFSEAFF

d_call: -
v_call: TRBV18
j_call: TRBJ1-2
clone_size: -
cdr3_nt: TGTGCCAGCTCACCACCGGGTTTCTATGGCTACACCTTC
cdr3_aa: CASSPPGFYGYTF

d_call: -
v_call: TRBV12-2
j_call: TRBJ2-1
clone_size: -
cdr3_nt: TGTGCAAGTCGCTTACTCCCCAGCAATGAGCAGTTCTTC
cdr3_aa: CASRLLPSNEQFF

d_call: TRBD1
v_call: TRBV5-4
j_call: TRBJ1-3
clone_size: -
cdr3_nt: TGTGCCAGCAGCACAGATCAACAGGGGGTTGGGAACACCATATATTTT
cdr3_aa: CASSTDQQGVGNTIYF

d_call: TRBD2
v_call: TRBV2
j_call: TRBJ2-5
clone_size: -
cdr3_nt: TGTGCCAGCAGTCTTAGTGGGAGGGCCCGAGAGACCCAGTACTTC
cdr3_aa: CASSLSGRARETQYF

d_call: -
v_call: TRBV14
j_call: TRBJ2-3
clone_size: -
cdr3_nt: TGTGCCAGCAGCCGCACCAGGGGGGGAAACACAGATACGCAGTATTTT
cdr3_aa: CASSRTRGGNTDTQYF

d_call: -
v_call: TRBV5-1
j_call: TRBJ2-7
clone_size: -
cdr3_nt: TGCGCCAGCAGCTTGGGGTCTGTAGCGTATGAGCAGTACTTC
cdr3_aa: CASSLGSVAYEQYF

d_call: -
v_call: TRBV5-1
j_call: TRBJ1-2
clone_size: once
cdr3_nt: TGCGCCAGCAGCTTGGGCCCGGTGAATCTTAGCGGCTACACCTTC
cdr3_aa: CASSLGPVNLSGYTF

d_call: -
v_call: TRBV27
j_call: TRBJ2-2
clone_size: many
cdr3_nt: TGTGCCAGCAGCTTTATAGAGAACACCGGGGAGCTGTTTTTT
cdr3_aa: CASSFIENTGELFF

d_call: -
v_call: TRBV28
j_call: TRBJ2-7
clone_size: -
cdr3_nt: TGTGCCAGCAGTCCGCTTAATGGGGTGCCCTACGAGCAGTACTTC
cdr3_aa: CASSPLNGVPYEQYF

d_call: -
v_call: TRBV30
j_call: TRBJ1-1
clone_size: -
cdr3_nt: TGTGCCTGGATTCTGGCAGGGGTGTACGCGGACACTGAAGCTTTCTTT
cdr3_aa: CAWILAGVYADTEAFF

d_call: TRBD2
v_call: TRBV6-5
j_call: TRBJ2-1
clone_size: -
cdr3_nt: TGTGCCAGCAGAAAGACTAGCCCAGCGGGGAATGAGCAGTTCTTC
cdr3_aa: CASRKTSPAGNEQFF

d_call: -
v_call: TRBV30
j_call: TRBJ1-1
clone_size: few
cdr3_nt: TGTGCCTGGAGTGCCCTGACAGAGAACACTGAAGCTTTCTTT
cdr3_aa: CAWSALTENTEAFF

d_call: -
v_call: TRBV11-3
j_call: TRBJ2-5
clone_size: -
cdr3_nt: TGTGCCAGCAGCACGAACCAAGAGACCCAGTACTTC
cdr3_aa: CASSTNQETQYF

d_call: -
v_call: TRBV4-1
j_call: TRBJ2-7
clone_size: -
cdr3_nt: TGCGCCAGCAGCCAAATCCAGGGCGCGTCCTACGAGCAGTACTTC
cdr3_aa: CASSQIQGASYEQYF

d_call: TRBD2
v_call: TRBV18
j_call: TRBJ2-3
clone_size: -
cdr3_nt: TGTGCCAGCTCACACAGGACTAGCGGCATTTCCGATACGCAGTATTTT
cdr3_aa: CASSHRTSGISDTQYF

d_call: -
v_call: TRBV15
j_call: TRBJ2-5
clone_size: many
cdr3_nt: TGTGCCACCAGCAGAGAAGGAACCCATAAAGAGACCCAGTACTTC
cdr3_aa: CATSREGTHKETQYF

d_call: -
v_call: TRBV5-1
j_call: TRBJ1-3
clone_size: -
cdr3_nt: TGCGCCAGCAGCCCGAGGACCCTCTACTCTGGAAACACCATATATTTT
cdr3_aa: CASSPRTLYSGNTIYF

d_call: -
v_call: TRBV5-4
j_call: TRBJ2-3
clone_size: -
cdr3_nt: TGTGCCAGCAGCTTCGGAGGGATTAGCACAGATACGCAGTATTTT
cdr3_aa: CASSFGGISTDTQYF

d_call: -
v_call: TRBV5-5
j_call: TRBJ2-7
clone_size: -
cdr3_nt: TGTGCCAGCAGCCCGGGGGGACACATGGCCTACGAGCAGTACTTC
cdr3_aa: CASSPGGHMAYEQYF

d_call: -
v_call: TRBV4-2
j_call: TRBJ2-2
clone_size: -
cdr3_nt: TGTGCCAGCAGCCAAGACAACACCGGGGAGCTGTTTTTT
cdr3_aa: CASSQDNTGELFF

d_call: TRBD2
v_call: TRBV18
j_call: TRBJ2-1
clone_size: -
cdr3_nt: TGTGCCAGCTCAGCTCCGGGACTAGCGGGAGGGGGCTCCTACAATGAGCAGTTCTTC
cdr3_aa: CASSAPGLAGGGSYNEQFF

d_call: TRBD2
v_call: TRBV5-1
j_call: TRBJ2-7
clone_size: -
cdr3_nt: TGCGCCAGCAGCGAAGGACTAGCGGGTCCGCACGAGCAGTACTTC
cdr3_aa: CASSEGLAGPHEQYF

d_call: -
v_call: TRBV29-1
j_call: TRBJ2-5
clone_size: -
cdr3_nt: TGCAGCGCTGCGACAGGTGGGGGTCAAGAGACCCAGTACTTC
cdr3_aa: CSAATGGGQETQYF

d_call: -
v_call: TRBV5-4
j_call: TRBJ2-4
clone_size: -
cdr3_nt: TGTGCCAGCAGCTTGGACCTGACAGCCAAAAACATTCAGTACTTC
cdr3_aa: CASSLDLTAKNIQYF

d_call: TRBD2
v_call: TRBV29-1
j_call: TRBJ2-3
clone_size: few
cdr3_nt: TGCAGCGTTGAGGGCGGGAGGGGTGTAGATACGCAGTATTTT
cdr3_aa: CSVEGGRGVDTQYF

d_call: TRBD1
v_call: TRBV11-2
j_call: TRBJ1-3
clone_size: -
cdr3_nt: TGTGCCAGCAGATCCTACAGGGGAGAAAACACCATATATTTT
cdr3_aa: CASRSYRGENTIYF

d_call: TRBD2
v_call: TRBV7-2
j_call: TRBJ2-3
clone_size: -
cdr3_nt: TGTGCCAGCAGCCGGCGACTAGCGTCTCGCACAGATACGCAGTATTTT
cdr3_aa: CASSRRLASRTDTQYF

d_call: -
v_call: TRBV11-1
j_call: TRBJ2-6
clone_size: -
cdr3_nt: TGTGCCAGCAGCCATATCCGGGGAACGGGGGCCAACGTCCTGACTTTC
cdr3_aa: CASSHIRGTGANVLTF

d_call: TRBD1
v_call: TRBV5-6
j_call: TRBJ2-1
clone_size: -
cdr3_nt: TGTGCCAGCAGCGCCGGTGGGGCGACGGGGACAGTTTATGTTAAGCAGTTCTTC
cdr3_aa: CASSAGGATGTVYVKQFF

d_call: -
v_call: TRBV30
j_call: TRBJ1-1
clone_size: few
cdr3_nt: TGTGCCTGGAGTCGCAGGGTAGGGGGGACTGAAGCTTTCTTT
cdr3_aa: CAWSRRVGGTEAFF